This TCR beta chain was retrieved from a study of T cells after yellow fever vaccination. By 5'RACE template switching, TCR cDNA was produced, with a universal primer site and UMIs added in the process. One entry per CDR3 protein results from TCRdb running MiXCR on the 5' RACE reads. The table includes 350,000 to 550,000 distinct CDR3 sequences, roughly 20% detected once. Concerning this clonotype: The antigen is not known.

Study-wide results and caveats: One caveat is that FACS-sorted repertoires could contain abundant clonotypes contaminating from the bulk population. Primary-vaccination clones mostly resurfaced post-booster (about 96% CD4, approximately 87% CD8).

CDR3 length: 14 residues. Trimming took 3 bases from V and 6 from J; bases not matched to a gene: 8. Germline CDR1 reads SGHTA; CDR2 reads FQGNSA. This TCR was recovered from a man in his late teens or twenties who received the YFV17D yellow fever vaccine. The chain recombines TRBV7-2 with TRBJ2-7; 7 nucleotides align to TRBD2. The sequenced sample was PBMCs, obtained before the yellow fever booster vaccination. This CDR3 reads CASSLDGLGLEQYV. CDR3 DNA: TGTGCCAGCAGCTTGGATGGACTAGGCCTCGAGCAGTACGTC.